These 18 T cell receptor beta chains originate from one sample sequenced in a study of CD8 T cells in ankylosing spondylitis. General observations from the study: Ankylosing spondylitis blood seemed to carry a telltale TCR beta motif made of under ten highly homologous variants.

No antigens are known for them. TCRdb analysed the 5' RACE reads with MiXCR anew, one entry per CDR3 protein. The sample holds roughly 440,000 distinct CDR3 sequences, approximately 17% seen once. Source material: blood, either unsorted or a sorted T cell fraction (not recorded which). These receptors all stem from a male donor with ankylosing spondylitis.

This clonotype was seen repeatedly, ten times or more. The chain uses TRBV10-3 and TRBJ2-1; D unclear. The V and J ends lost 0 bases and 15 bases respectively, with 12 bases between them. The CDR3 is made up of 12 amino acids. Germline loops: CDR1 ENHRY, CDR2 SYGVKD. The CDR3 spells CAISESMRIWFF. CDR3 nucleotide sequence: TGTGCCATCAGTGAGTCAATGAGGATATGGTTCTTC.

CDR3 residues: CAWKGTGRNEQYF. The DNA for the CDR3 is TGTGCCTGGAAAGGTACGGGGAGAAACGAGCAGTACTTC. This chain connects TRBV30 to TRBJ2-7; tentative D call: TRBD2 (5 bases). Trimming took 4 bases from V and 5 from J, leaving 15 bases between them. The CDR3 spans 13 residues. Per germline, CDR1 GTSNPN and CDR2 SVGIG (reference sequence).

The chain employs TRBV29-1 and TRBJ2-1, with D perhaps TRBD1 or TRBD2 (5 bases each). The CDR3 is 11 amino acids. Germline assignment: CDR1 SQVTM and CDR2 ANQGSEA. Trimming removed 5 bases at V and 12 bases at J, with 14 bases between. The CDR3, as DNA: TGCAGCGTTCGGGACCTCGGCGGGCAGTTCTTC. This translates into CSVRDLGGQFF.

V gene TRBV12-2 combines with J gene TRBJ2-7. TRBV12-2 is an annotated pseudogene. The CDR3 is 14 amino acids. CDR3 loop: CASRLDHSSYEQYF. CDR3 nucleotide sequence: TGTGCAAGTCGCTTAGACCACAGTTCCTACGAGCAGTACTTC.

This sequence joins TRBV5-5 and TRBJ2-6; possible D gene TRBD1, 5 bases. This CDR3 region has 16 residues. The V gene lost 2 bases and the J gene lost 1 base, with 10 bases spanning the gap. The germline gives CDR1 SGHKS, CDR2 YYEKEE (reference sequence). CDR3 coding DNA: TGTGCCAGCAGCTTCATCAGGGTATCTGGGGCCAACGTCCTGACTTTC. Its protein product is CASSFIRVSGANVLTF. Supplemented by reference TRBV5-5 and TRBJ2-6, the full variable domain reads DAGVTQSPTHLIKTRGQQVTLRCSPISGHKSVSWYQQVLGQGPQFIFQYYEKEERGRGNFPDRFSARQFPNYSSELNVNALLLGDSALYLCASSFIRVSGANVLTFGAGSRLTVL.

V and J are TRBV4-1 and TRBJ1-2; D call uncertain. The CDR3 loop spans 13 amino acids. Trimming cost V 1 base and J 5 bases, with 8 bases left between them. CDR1 MGHRA and CDR2 YSYEKL come from the germline V gene. DNA of the CDR3: TGCGCCAGCAGCCAAGGGAGGGAATATGGCTACACCTTC. This encodes CASSQGREYGYTF.

This clonotype was recorded many times. This chain uses TRBV6-1 with TRBJ1-3; D gene unclear. CDR3 size: 14 residues. CDR1 is MNHNS, CDR2 SASEGT, per germline. V was trimmed by 8 bases and J by 0 bases, leaving 11 bases between them. The CDR3 DNA follows: TGTGCCAGCCAGACACCGAGCTCTGGAAACACCATATATTTT. Protein: CASQTPSSGNTIYF.

This chain connects TRBV3-1 to TRBJ2-5; 11 bases map to TRBD2. The germline V gene encodes CDR1 LGHDT and CDR2 YNNKEL (reference sequence). V dropped 0 bases and J dropped 1; count of bases not matched to a gene: 10. The length of the CDR3 is 19 residues. The CDR3 DNA follows: TGTGCCAGCAGCCAAGAGGGTTGGATAGCGGGAGGGGTCCAAGAGACCCAGTACTTC. Its protein is CASSQEGWIAGGVQETQYF.

The chain carries TRBV20-1 and TRBJ1-2; 8 bases map to TRBD1. Per the germline V gene, CDR1 is DFQATT and CDR2 is SNEGSKA (reference sequence). This CDR3 has 12 residues. Germline trimming cut 6 bases from V and 7 bases from J; bases unmatched to any gene: 7. The CDR3 region is CSATRTGSGYTF. The DNA of the CDR3 is TGCAGTGCAACTCGGACAGGGTCTGGCTACACCTTC.

The chain is built from TRBV24-1 and TRBJ2-5; 8 nucleotides agree with TRBD1. CDR1 KGHDR and CDR2 SFDVKD come from the germline V gene. This CDR3 region has 17 residues. V lost 3 bases and J lost 2; bases outside the gene matches: 10. The CDR3 coding sequence is TGTGCCACCAGTGATGGGGTCGGGGGACAGGTTCAAGAGACCCAGTACTTC. Protein: CATSDGVGGQVQETQYF.

This clonotype has more than one count but fewer than ten. The chain uses TRBV2 and TRBJ2-7; 11 bases are shared with TRBD2. The CDR3 is 15 residues long. CDR1 and CDR2 (germline): SNHLY, FYNNEI. After removal of 1 base from V and 4 bases from J, the junction contained 3 bases not matched to a gene. This CDR3 is CASSEDSGGAYEQYF. In nucleotides, the CDR3 is TGTGCCAGCAGTGAAGATAGCGGGGGGGCATACGAGCAGTACTTC.

This clonotype was seen a single time. The chain recombines TRBV2 with TRBJ2-3; 10 bases are a match to TRBD2. The CDR3 has 20 amino acids. The ends lost 6 bases at V and 4 bases at J; junction bases unmatched: 22. CDR1 and CDR2 from the germline V gene are SNHLY and FYNNEI. CDR3 in amino acids: CASRETTGVLAGDRADTQYF. The CDR3 DNA is TGTGCCAGCAGGGAGACCACAGGGGTTCTAGCGGGAGACAGGGCAGATACGCAGTATTTT.

This clonotype was seen ten or more times. The chain joins TRBV12-3 or TRBV12-4 to TRBJ2-7; TRBD1 is a possible D gene (6 bases). The CDR3 contains 14 residues. Between the trimmed V and J ends, which lost 2 bases and 1 base, there was a span of 9 bases. CDR3 amino acids: CASSLKQGSYEQYF. CDR3 in DNA: TGTGCCAGCAGTTTAAAACAGGGTTCCTACGAGCAGTACTTC.

The rearrangement joins TRBV15 to TRBJ2-7; D is uncertain. CDR1 LNHNV and CDR2 YYDKDF come from the germline V gene (reference sequence). This CDR3 is 14 amino acids long. The ends were cut back, 2 bases at V and 2 bases at J, with 10 bases in the middle. The CDR3, as DNA: TGTGCCACCAGCAGAACCCTTGGGACCTACGAGCAGTACTTC. Amino acid sequence: CATSRTLGTYEQYF.

This clonotype has more than one count but fewer than ten. This rearrangement joins TRBV6-2 or TRBV6-3 to TRBJ2-5; a possible D gene is TRBD2 (6 bases). Trimming took off 3 bases at V and 2 bases at J, with 13 bases between the two ends. The CDR3 sequence is 15 residues long. Germline V gene sequence: CDR1 MNHEY, CDR2 SVGEGT. The CDR3 DNA reads as TGTGCCAGCAGTTATGGCGGGGCTACACAAGAGACCCAGTACTTC. This sequence encodes CASSYGGATQETQYF.

The chain is built from TRBV10-3 and TRBJ1-2; D is ambiguous. The germline V gene encodes CDR1 ENHRY and CDR2 SYGVKD. V was trimmed by 0 bases and J by 6 bases, leaving 8 bases between them. This CDR3 is built from 13 residues. The CDR3 reads CAISESKGDGYTF. In nucleotides, the CDR3 is TGTGCCATCAGTGAGTCGAAGGGTGATGGCTACACCTTC.

This chain links TRBV20-1 with TRBJ1-2, with TRBD1 identical over 8 bases. The V and J ends lost 6 bases and 8 bases, in that order; junction bases with no gene match: 11. The germline gives CDR1 DFQATT, CDR2 SNEGSKA (reference sequence). The CDR3 totals 13 residues. CDR3 DNA: TGCAGTGCAACTGGACAGGGTCTCGGCGGCTACACCTTC. Its protein is CSATGQGLGGYTF.

The gene calls are TRBV3-1 and TRBJ2-3; D ambiguous. V shed 1 base and J shed 6 bases, with 5 bases lying between them. Germline values: CDR1 LGHDT, CDR2 YNNKEL (reference sequence). This CDR3 region has 12 residues. CDR3 bases: TGTGCCAGCAGCCAAGGGTGGGATACGCAGTATTTT. It codes for CASSQGWDTQYF.